This T cell receptor (beta chain) is drawn from a study of blood T cell repertoires in COVID-19. The overall study: Samples came from the United States, Italy and Spain, spanning acute and convalescent COVID-19. Sources were T cells, B-cell-depleted T cells, or PBMCs; the material itself was cDNA or gDNA.

This CDR3 is 14 amino acids long. Trimming stripped 3 bases from V and 3 bases from J, with 11 bases between. Germline V gene lookup returns CDR1 KGHSH and CDR2 LQKENI. Method: immunoSEQ multiplex PCR; TCRdb's copy keeps in-frame clones and lacks some. This sample yields tens of thousands of clones, of which roughly 82% are seen a single time; 1% to 1.5% belongs to the top ten. The sequenced sample consisted of peripheral blood. The TCR originated in an elderly woman with acute or convalescent COVID-19. The gene calls are TRBV18 and TRBJ1-1, with D hard to call. In DNA, the CDR3 is TGTGCCAGCTCACCGCTTTCGGGGTACACTGAAGCTTTCTTT. Protein product: CASSPLSGYTEAFF.